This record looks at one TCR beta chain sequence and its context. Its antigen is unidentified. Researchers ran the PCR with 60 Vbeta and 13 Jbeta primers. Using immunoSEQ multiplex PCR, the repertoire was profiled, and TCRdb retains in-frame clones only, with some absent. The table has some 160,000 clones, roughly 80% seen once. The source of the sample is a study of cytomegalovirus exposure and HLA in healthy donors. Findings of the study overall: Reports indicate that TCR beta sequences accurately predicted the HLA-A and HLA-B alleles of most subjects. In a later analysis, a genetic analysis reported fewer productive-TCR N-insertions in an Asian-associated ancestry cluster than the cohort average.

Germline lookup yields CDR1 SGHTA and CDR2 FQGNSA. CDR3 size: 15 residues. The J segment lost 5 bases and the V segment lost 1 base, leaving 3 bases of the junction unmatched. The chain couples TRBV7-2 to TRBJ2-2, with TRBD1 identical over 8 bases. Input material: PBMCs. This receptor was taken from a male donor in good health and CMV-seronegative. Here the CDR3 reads CASSLGGTGTGELFF. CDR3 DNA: TGTGCCAGCAGCTTAGGCGGGACAGGTACCGGGGAGCTGTTTTTT.